One sample yielded the 8 T cell receptor beta chains listed below, sequenced in a study of shared clonotypes between healthy human individuals. Clones were read by immunoSEQ multiplex PCR, and TCRdb kept only the in-frame ones, dropping some. The sample records around 2,000,000 clones, about 94% being singletons. Terminally differentiated effector memory CD45RA+ cells were left out of the naive CD8 fraction, which was CD45RO-negative and positively selected for CCR7. The sequencing sample was made of naive CD8+ T cells sorted from blood. These receptor sequences come from a young man in good health.

In regard to this clone: At the DNA level, this CDR3 is encoded by other sequences in the same sample as well. V gene TRBV19 combines with J gene TRBJ2-7; the D gene is possibly TRBD1 (5 bases). Germline CDR1 reads LNHDA; CDR2 reads SQIVND (reference sequence). There are 14 residues in the CDR3. Trimming stripped 1 base from V and 4 bases from J, with 11 bases between. The CDR3 region has the DNA TGTGCCAGTAGTATAGGGCAGGGTACGTACGAGCAGTACTTC. Translating it yields CASSIGQGTYEQYF.

This chain joins TRBV11-2 and TRBJ2-7, with D possibly being TRBD1 (7 bases). CDR3 length: 14 amino acids. The germline V and J ends were trimmed by 3 bases and 5 bases, with 14 bases remaining between them. CDR1 and CDR2 from the germline V gene are SGHAT and FQNNGV. The CDR3 DNA is TGTGCCAGCAGCTTCTCAGGGGGGTATAACGAGCAGTACTTC. As protein: CASSFSGGYNEQYF.

The V call is TRBV7-6, the J call TRBJ1-4; a possible D gene is TRBD1 (6 bases). Germline CDR1 SGHVS, CDR2 FNYEAQ. V was clipped by 1 base and J by 8 bases, with 17 bases between them. The CDR3 is 16 amino acids. The CDR3 sequence: CASSLVAGAVWEKLFF. CDR3 DNA sequence: TGTGCCAGCAGCTTAGTCGCAGGGGCGGTTTGGGAAAAACTGTTTTTT.

The chain is built from TRBV7-9 and TRBJ2-5; 9 nucleotides line up with TRBD2. CDR3 length: 15 residues. Germline V CDR1 and CDR2: SEHNR, FQNEAQ (reference sequence). After removal of 3 bases from V and 5 bases from J, the junction contained 7 bases not matched to a gene. This CDR3 is CASSFLAGVSETQYF. The CDR3 DNA reads TGTGCCAGCAGCTTCTTAGCGGGAGTTTCCGAGACCCAGTACTTC.

To note about this clone: Within the sample, other DNA sequences also encode this same CDR3. The chain combines TRBV7-9 with TRBJ2-7; maybe TRBD1 (6 bases). Germline V gene lookup returns CDR1 SEHNR and CDR2 FQNEAQ (reference sequence). This CDR3 is 12 amino acids long. V dropped 0 bases and J dropped 7 bases, with 7 bases sitting between them. The CDR3 sequence: CASSLAGTEQYF. The CDR3 DNA sequence: TGTGCCAGCAGCTTAGCGGGGACAGAGCAGTACTTC.

This chain uses TRBV7-2 with TRBJ2-1, with TRBD1 identical over 7 bases. This CDR3 has 19 residues. Trimming at V came to 0 bases and at J to 7 bases, leaving 18 bases not matched to a gene. Germline CDR1 SGHTA, CDR2 FQGNSA. Written as DNA, the CDR3 is TGTGCCAGCAGCTTAGCGCTGATTTTCGGACAGGTGTATAAGAATGAGCAGTTCTTC. Residues: CASSLALIFGQVYKNEQFF.

This clone was observed a handful of times. The J gene is TRBJ1-2, the V gene TRBV7-9; D not certain. Trimming took off 4 bases at V and 7 bases at J, with 13 bases between the two ends. The CDR3 runs 13 residues. Germline-derived CDR1 and CDR2 are SEHNR and FQNEAQ (reference sequence). This CDR3 reads CASSYNSEGGYTF. In DNA, the CDR3 is TGTGCCAGCAGCTACAATTCAGAGGGTGGCTACACCTTC.

The CDR3 reads CASSYASPPWDEQFF. The CDR3 DNA follows: TGTGCCAGCAGTTACGCAAGTCCCCCCTGGGATGAGCAGTTCTTC. The chain links TRBV6-5 to TRBJ2-1; no firm D call. Germline CDR1 reads MNHEY; CDR2 reads SVGAGI. V lost 2 bases to trimming and J lost 8 bases, with 16 bases between them. The CDR3 contains 15 residues.